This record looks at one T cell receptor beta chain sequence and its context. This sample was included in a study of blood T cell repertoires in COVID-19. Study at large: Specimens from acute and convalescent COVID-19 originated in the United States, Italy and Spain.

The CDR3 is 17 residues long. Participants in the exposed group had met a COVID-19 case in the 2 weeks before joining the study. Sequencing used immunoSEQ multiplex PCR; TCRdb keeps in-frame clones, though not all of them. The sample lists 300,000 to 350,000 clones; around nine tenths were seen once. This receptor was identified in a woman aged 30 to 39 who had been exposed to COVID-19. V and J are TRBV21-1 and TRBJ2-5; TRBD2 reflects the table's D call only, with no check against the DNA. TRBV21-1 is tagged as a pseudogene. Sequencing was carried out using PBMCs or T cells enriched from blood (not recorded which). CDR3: CASSKVSSGRAPETQYF. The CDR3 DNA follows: TGTGCCAGCAGCAAAGTATCTAGCGGGAGGGCCCCAGAGACCCAGTACTTC.